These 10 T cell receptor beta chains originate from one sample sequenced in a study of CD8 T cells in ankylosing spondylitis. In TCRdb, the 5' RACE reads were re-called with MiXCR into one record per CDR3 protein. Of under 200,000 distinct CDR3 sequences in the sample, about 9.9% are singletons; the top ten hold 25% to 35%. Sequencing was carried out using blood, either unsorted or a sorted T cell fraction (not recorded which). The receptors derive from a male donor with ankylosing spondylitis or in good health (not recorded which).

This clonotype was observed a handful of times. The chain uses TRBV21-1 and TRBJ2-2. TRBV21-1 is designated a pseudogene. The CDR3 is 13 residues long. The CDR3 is CASSNTGAGELFF. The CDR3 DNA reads TGTGCCAGCAGCAATACTGGGGCCGGGGAGCTGTTTTTT.

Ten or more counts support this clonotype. Written as DNA, the CDR3 is TGTGCCAGCAGCGCCTGGGACACATATAATTCACCCCTCCACTTT. Amino acids: CASSAWDTYNSPLHF. The chain is built from TRBV25-1 and TRBJ1-6; D may be TRBD1 (6 bases). The CDR3 loop spans 15 amino acids. Trimming took 6 bases from V and 4 from J, leaving 13 bases between them. Germline CDR1 and CDR2: MGHDK and SYGVNS.

In DNA, the CDR3 is TGTGCCAGCAGCTTAGGTGGGGTGCTCTCCTACGAGCAGTACTTC. Translating gives CASSLGGVLSYEQYF. V and J are TRBV7-6 and TRBJ2-7; unclear D gene. V lost 1 base, J lost 0 bases, and 10 bases lay in between. The CDR3 runs 15 residues. In germline, CDR1 is SGHVS, CDR2 FNYEAQ.

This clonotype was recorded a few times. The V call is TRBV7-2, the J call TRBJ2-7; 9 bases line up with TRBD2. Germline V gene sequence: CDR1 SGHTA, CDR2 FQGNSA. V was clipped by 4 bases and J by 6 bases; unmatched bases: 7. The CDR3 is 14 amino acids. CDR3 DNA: TGTGCCAGCAGCTCCCAGCGGGGGGCATCCGAGCAGTACTTC. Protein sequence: CASSSQRGASEQYF.

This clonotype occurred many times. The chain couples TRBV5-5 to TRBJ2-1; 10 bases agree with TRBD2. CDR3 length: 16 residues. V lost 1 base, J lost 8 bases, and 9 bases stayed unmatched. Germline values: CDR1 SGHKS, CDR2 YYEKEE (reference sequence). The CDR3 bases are TGTGCCAGCAGCTTGAGGCTAGCGGGAGTGTTTTATGAGCAGTTCTTC. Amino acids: CASSLRLAGVFYEQFF.

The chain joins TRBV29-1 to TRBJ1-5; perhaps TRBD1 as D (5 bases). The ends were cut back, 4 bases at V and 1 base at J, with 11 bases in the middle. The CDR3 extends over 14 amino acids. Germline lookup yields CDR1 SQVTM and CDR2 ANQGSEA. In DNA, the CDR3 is TGCAGCGTTGGGGAGGGGCTAAGCAATCAGCCCCAGCATTTT. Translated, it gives CSVGEGLSNQPQHF.

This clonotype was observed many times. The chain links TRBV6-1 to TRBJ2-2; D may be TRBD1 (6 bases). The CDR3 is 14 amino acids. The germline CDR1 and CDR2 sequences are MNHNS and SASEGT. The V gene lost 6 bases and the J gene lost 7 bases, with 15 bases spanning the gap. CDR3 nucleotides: TGTGCCAGCAGCCCACAGGGCGGTGGCGGGGAGCTGTTTTTT. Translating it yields CASSPQGGGGELFF.

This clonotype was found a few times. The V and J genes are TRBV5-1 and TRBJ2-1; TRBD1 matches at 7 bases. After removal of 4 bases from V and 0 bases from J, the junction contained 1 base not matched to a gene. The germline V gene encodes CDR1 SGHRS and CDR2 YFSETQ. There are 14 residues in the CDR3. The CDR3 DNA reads TGCGCCAGCAGCGGGACAGTCTCCTACAATGAGCAGTTCTTC. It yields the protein CASSGTVSYNEQFF.

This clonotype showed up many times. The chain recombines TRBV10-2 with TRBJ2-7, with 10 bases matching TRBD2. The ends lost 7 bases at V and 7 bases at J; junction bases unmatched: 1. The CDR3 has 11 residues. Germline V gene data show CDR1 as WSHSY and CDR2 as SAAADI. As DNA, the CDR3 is TGCGCCAGCAAGGGACTAGCGGAGCAGTACTTC. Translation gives CASKGLAEQYF.

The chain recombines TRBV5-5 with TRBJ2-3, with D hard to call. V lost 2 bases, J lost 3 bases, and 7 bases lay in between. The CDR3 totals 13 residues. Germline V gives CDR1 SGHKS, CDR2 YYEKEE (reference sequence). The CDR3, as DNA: TGTGCCAGCAGCTTTGGGGTAACAGATACGCAGTATTTT. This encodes CASSFGVTDTQYF.